A single sample gave rise to the 3 T cell receptor beta chains below, sequenced in a study of T cells in Graves' hyperthyroidism and ophthalmopathy. Amplification targeted TCR beta CDR3 regions from RNA transcripts. The HTBI primer set was used in a first-round RT-PCR of the TCR CDR3. Via MiXCR, TCRdb re-called the multiplex PCR reads, giving one row per CDR3 protein. Of 600,000 to 650,000 distinct CDR3 sequences detected, about 16% appear once; the ten largest clones hold around 3.9%. The sequencing input was blood. The source of these receptors is a woman aged 30 to 39 with Graves' hyperthyroidism.

The sample holds many counts of this clonotype. The chain recombines TRBV27 with TRBJ2-7, with no clear D. This CDR3 spans 13 amino acids. The germline V gene encodes CDR1 MNHEY and CDR2 SMNVEV (reference sequence). Trimming removed 6 bases at V and 5 bases at J, with 14 bases between. The CDR3 DNA reads as TGTGCCAGCAGATCCTTGATGGGTGACGAGCAGTACTTC. Its protein is CASRSLMGDEQYF.

The chain combines TRBV6-1 with TRBJ1-5; a weak D match, TRBD1 (6 bases). V was shortened by 3 bases and J by 4 bases, with 13 bases between the two germline ends. CDR3 length equals 15 residues. In germline, CDR1 is MNHNS, CDR2 SASEGT. The CDR3, as DNA: TGTGCCAGCAGTGACTCTGGCAGGGGAAATCAGCCCCAGCATTTT. Translating it yields CASSDSGRGNQPQHF.

The V gene is TRBV16, the J gene TRBJ2-7; D remains unclear. The CDR3 is made up of 14 amino acids. With 3 bases removed from V and 2 bases from J, the gap between germline ends came to 11 bases. Germline CDR1 reads KGHSY; CDR2 reads FQNENV. The DNA for the CDR3 is TGTGCCAGCAGCCACCATGAGAGACCCTACGAGCAGTACTTC. Its translation: CASSHHERPYEQYF.